These 32 T cell receptor beta chains share one sample of origin, sequenced in a study of tissue T cells after allogeneic stem cell transplantation. The repertoire was sequenced with immunoSEQ multiplex PCR; TCRdb's copy has only in-frame clones and lacks some. The table records 5,000 to 6,500 clones, roughly half of them present only once. The time point was: mouse harvest day 7 after allogeneic transplant. Mouse grafts combined 10^7 T-cell-depleted bone marrow cells with 10^6 splenic CD5+ T cells. Sequenced sample: skin. The receptors here all came from a female BALB/c mouse given C57BL/6 T cells with graft-versus-host disease after an allogeneic hematopoietic cell transplant.

Notes on this clone: Gene names and germline match the mouse. The read finishes 1 residue shy of the CDR3 end, and the germline J gene is used to complete it. V usage is TRBV20 and J usage is TRBJ2-4; D remains ambiguous. The V gene lost 5 bases and the J gene lost 3 bases, with 0 bases spanning the gap. The CDR3 sequence is 9 residues long. In germline, CDR1 is GFQATS, CDR2 STVNSAI. CDR3 DNA, as far as it was read: TGTGGTGCTCAAAACACCTTGTAC. This encodes CGAQNTLY. In full, the CDR3 is CGAQNTLYF.

Comments on this clone: Germline and genes: mouse. From the germline J gene comes the end of the CDR3, since the read stops 1 residue before it. This chain uses TRBV16 with TRBJ1-5; possible D gene TRBD1, 6 bases. The CDR3 consists of 13 residues. Germline V gives CDR1 SGHSA, CDR2 FRNQAP. The germline V and J ends were trimmed by 5 bases and 3 bases, with 8 bases remaining between them. Incomplete CDR3 DNA: TGTGCAAGCAGCAGGGGGATCAACCAGGCTCCGCTT. It codes for CASSRGINQAPL. The whole CDR3 protein reads CASSRGINQAPLF.

Comments on this clone: Mouse gene names and germline throughout. The read stops 1 residue short of the end of the CDR3; the missing end is completed from the germline J gene. The chain combines TRBV13-2 with TRBJ2-5; D remains ambiguous. The V end lost 1 base, the J end lost 1 base, and 7 bases lay between the germline ends. The CDR3 runs to 14 residues. The V gene's germline CDR1 is NNHNN and CDR2 SYGAGS (reference sequence). The CDR3 loop is CASGDPGYQDTQYF. CDR3 bases read: TGTGCCAGCGGTGATCCGGGGTACCAAGACACCCAGTAC.

This clone was detected only a few times. Gene names refer to mouse genes. The read falls 1 residue short of the CDR3 end, and the missing part is taken from the germline J gene. The genes are TRBV3 and TRBJ1-3, with TRBD1 matching 7 bases. The CDR3 contains 14 residues. With V trimmed by 5 bases and J by 2 bases, 3 bases remained unmatched. Germline CDR1 is SNHLY and CDR2 is FYNGKV (reference sequence). CDR3 sequence: CASSLGTAGNTLYF. CDR3 DNA (partial): TGTGCCAGCAGCCTAGGGACAGCTGGAAATACGCTCTAT.

Notes on this clone: The germline and genes are mouse ones. From the germline J gene comes the end of the CDR3, since the read stops 1 residue before it. V gene TRBV5 combines with J gene TRBJ2-2; 7 nucleotides align to TRBD2. CDR1 LGHNA and CDR2 YNLKQL come from the germline V gene (reference sequence). This CDR3 region has 15 residues. V dropped 0 bases and J dropped 3; count of bases not matched to a gene: 1. Here the CDR3 reads CASSQEWGDTGQLYF. The part of the CDR3 DNA that was read is TGTGCCAGCAGCCAAGAATGGGGGGACACCGGGCAGCTCTAC.

Comments on this clone: Gene names refer to mouse genes. The read finishes 1 residue shy of the CDR3 end, and the germline J gene is used to complete it. The same CDR3 also results from other DNA sequences found in this sample. The genes are TRBV15 and TRBJ2-3; no firm D call. V lost 3 bases to trimming and J lost 1 base, with 5 bases between them. This CDR3 is 13 amino acids long. Germline loops: CDR1 SGHND, CDR2 FRSKSL. Incomplete CDR3 DNA: TGTGCCAGCAGTTTCGGTGGTGCAGAAACGCTGTAT. Protein sequence: CASSFGGAETLY. The entire CDR3 sequence reads CASSFGGAETLYF.

As concerns this clone: Genes and germline come from the mouse. The read finishes 1 residue shy of the CDR3 end, and the germline J gene is used to complete it. The rearrangement links TRBV23 to TRBJ1-5. This CDR3 has 11 amino acids. Germline CDR1 is KGHTA and CDR2 is FQNQQP. CDR3 loop: CSSSRGRAPLF. The DNA read from the CDR3 is TGCTCCAGCAGTCGGGGGCGGGCTCCGCTT.

On this clone: The gene names here belong to mouse. The DNA ends 1 residue before the CDR3 does, and the rest of the CDR3 is filled in from the germline J gene. The rearrangement uses TRBV2 and TRBJ1-5, with D perhaps TRBD1 (6 bases). Between the trimmed V and J ends, which lost 0 bases and 0 bases, there was a span of 9 bases. CDR1 and CDR2 (germline): LGHNA, YSYQKL. The CDR3 totals 16 residues. CDR3 DNA (partial): TGTGCCAGCAGCCAAGAGGGACACCCTAACAACCAGGCTCCGCTT. Amino acids: CASSQEGHPNNQAPL. The whole CDR3 is CASSQEGHPNNQAPLF.

In its sample, this clone was seen a few times. Gene names denote mouse genes. Read sequence stops 1 residue before the CDR3 end, and the germline J gene provides the missing end. The V gene is TRBV26, the J gene TRBJ2-7, with 7 bases fitting TRBD2. The CDR3 is made up of 14 amino acids. V shed 2 bases, J shed 4 bases, and the junction held 5 bases outside the gene matches. Germline CDR1 reads KGHPV; CDR2 reads FQNQEV (reference sequence). CDR3 sequence reads: CASSLGLGVYEQYF. The CDR3 bases that were read are TGTGCCAGCAGTCTGGGGCTGGGGGTTTATGAACAGTAC.

Concerning this clone: The listed genes are named as in mouse. The read ends 1 residue shy of where the CDR3 ends; the end is completed using the germline J gene. The chain uses TRBV3 and TRBJ1-4, with TRBD1 as a possible D gene (6 bases). The germline CDR1 and CDR2 sequences are SNHLY and FYNGKV (reference sequence). With 4 bases removed from V and 0 bases from J, the gap between germline ends came to 9 bases. This CDR3 is built from 15 residues. The CDR3 bases that were read are TGTGCCAGCAGCTCCGGGACAATTTCCAACGAAAGATTATTT. Translated: CASSSGTISNERLF. Given in full, the CDR3 is CASSSGTISNERLFF. Full variable domain (remainder filled in from reference TRBV3 and TRBJ1-4): GPKVLQIPSHQIIDMGQMVTLNCDPVSNHLYFYWYKQILGQQMEFLVNFYNGKVMEKSKLFKDQFSVERPDGSYFTLKIQPTALEDSAVYFCASSSGTISNERLFFGHGTKLSVL.

A few counts support this clone. The genes and germline here are from mouse. The observed sequence ends 1 residue before the CDR3 terminus, with the missing tail filled in from the germline J gene. The V call is TRBV26, the J call TRBJ1-2; 10 bases are a match to TRBD1. V lost 2 bases and J lost 2; bases outside the gene matches: 2. The CDR3 loop spans 15 amino acids. Germline V gene data show CDR1 as KGHPV and CDR2 as FQNQEV (reference sequence). The CDR3 sequence is CASSLPGQGNSDYTF. The CDR3 DNA, read in part, is TGTGCCAGCAGTCTGCCGGGACAGGGGAACTCCGACTACACC.

A word on this clone: The genes are named according to mouse. The missing CDR3 end, 1 residue past where the read stops, is filled in from the germline J gene. This chain connects TRBV23 to TRBJ2-3; the table's D call of TRBD2 was not tested on the DNA. From germline, CDR1 is KGHTA and CDR2 FQNQQP. The CDR3 is made up of 14 amino acids. The sequenced CDR3 bases are TGCTCCAGCAGTCAATCGGGGGGGGCGGAAACGCTGTAT. Encoded protein: CSSSQSGGAETLY. The full CDR3 protein reads CSSSQSGGAETLYF. The variable domain in full, with the rest retrieved from reference TRBV23 and TRBJ2-3, is DAAVTQKPRYLIKMKGQEAEMKCIPEKGHTAVFWYQQKQSKELKFLIYFQNQQPLDQIDMVKERFSAVCPSSSLCSLGIRTCEAEDSALYLCSSSQSGGAETLYFGSGTRLTVL.

A word on this clone: The gene names here belong to mouse. The sequence runs out 1 residue before the end of the CDR3; the remainder is reconstructed from the germline J gene. The rearrangement uses TRBV26 and TRBJ2-1; no definite D call. The CDR3 consists of 12 residues. The germline CDR1 and CDR2 sequences are KGHPV and FQNQEV (reference sequence). V was clipped by 7 bases and J by 0 bases, with 4 bases between them. The sequenced part of the CDR3 DNA is TGTGCCAGCACCATTAACTATGCTGAGCAGTTC. Protein product: CASTINYAEQF. In full, the CDR3 is CASTINYAEQFF.

In the case of this clone: The gene names given are mouse names. The DNA ends 1 residue before the CDR3 does, and the rest of the CDR3 is filled in from the germline J gene. J is TRBJ2-5 and V is TRBV16, with D perhaps matching TRBD1 (6 bases). Trimming removed 0 bases from V and 6 bases from J, with 10 bases in between. This CDR3 is 14 amino acids long. The V gene's germline CDR1 is SGHSA and CDR2 FRNQAP. CDR3 bases read: TGTGCAAGCAGCTTAGAGGCAGGGGAGGACACCCAGTAC. It encodes CASSLEAGEDTQY. The full-length CDR3 reads as CASSLEAGEDTQYF. Together with reference TRBV16 and TRBJ2-5, the CDR3 gives the full variable domain: NAGVIQTPRHKVTGKGQEATLWCEPISGHSAVFWYRQTIVQGLEFLTYFRNQAPIDDSGMPKERFSAQMPNQSHSTLKIQSTQPQDSAVYLCASSLEAGEDTQYFGPGTRLLVL.

As to this clone: Mouse names are used for the genes. Sequencing ends 1 residue short of the CDR3 end; the germline J gene provides the rest. V gene TRBV13-1 combines with J gene TRBJ2-5, with unresolved D. The CDR3 extends over 14 amino acids. CDR1 and CDR2 (germline): NSHNY, SYGAGN. V lost 1 base to trimming and J lost 0 bases, with 6 bases between them. The chain's CDR3 is CASSDWVNQDTQYF. The DNA read from the CDR3 is TGTGCCAGCAGTGATTGGGTCAACCAAGACACCCAGTAC.

Note on this clone: Germline and genes here are mouse. The CDR3 end falls 1 residue outside the read, so it is completed with the germline J gene. The chain uses TRBV23 and TRBJ2-2; TRBD2 is the table's D call, not checked against the DNA. The length of the CDR3 is 16 residues. The germline CDR1 and CDR2 sequences are KGHTA and FQNQQP. The covered CDR3 bases are TGCTCCAGCAGTCACGACTGGGGGGCATACACCGGGCAGCTCTAC. Its protein product is CSSSHDWGAYTGQLY. The entire CDR3 sequence reads CSSSHDWGAYTGQLYF.

Details on this clone: The genes are named according to mouse. Read data end 1 residue before the CDR3 end; the end is taken from the germline J gene. This chain links TRBV26 with TRBJ1-3; D is possibly TRBD1 (5 bases). Trimming took 6 bases from V and 0 from J, leaving 9 bases between them. CDR3 size: 14 residues. Per the germline V gene, CDR1 is KGHPV and CDR2 is FQNQEV (reference sequence). CDR3 amino acids: CASSRTNSGNTLYF. The CDR3 DNA, read in part, is TGTGCCAGCAGCCGGACAAATTCTGGAAATACGCTCTAT.

This clone has a handful of counts. The gene names here belong to mouse. With the read ending 1 residue before the CDR3 end, the germline J gene is used to fill in that end. The chain joins TRBV13-1 to TRBJ2-7, with 10 positions matching TRBD2. Unmatched junction bases numbered 5, after V lost 5 bases and J lost 3 bases. The CDR3 is 14 residues long. CDR1 and CDR2 (germline): NSHNY, SYGAGN. The part of the CDR3 DNA that was read is TGTGCCAGCAGACCCGGGACTGGGGACTATGAACAGTAC. Translating gives CASRPGTGDYEQY. The full CDR3 protein is CASRPGTGDYEQYF.

Of note for this clone: Gene names follow the mouse nomenclature. The missing CDR3 end, 1 residue past where the read stops, is filled in from the germline J gene. The V and J genes are TRBV24 and TRBJ2-5; TRBD2 matches 9 bases. CDR3 size: 14 residues. V shed 1 base, J shed 6 bases, and the junction held 2 bases outside the gene matches. Germline CDR1 KGHTA, CDR2 FRNEEI. The CDR3 DNA, read in part, is TGTGCCAGCAGTCTGTGGGGACTGGGTGACACCCAGTAC. As protein: CASSLWGLGDTQY. The whole CDR3 sequence reads CASSLWGLGDTQYF.

This clone was seen only a few times. Gene names follow the mouse nomenclature. Here the CDR3 reads CASSAGTANTGQLYF. CDR3 bases read: TGTGCCAGCTCAGCCGGGACAGCAAACACCGGGCAGCTCTAC. The V and J genes are TRBV12-1 and TRBJ2-2; 7 positions agree with TRBD1. The missing CDR3 end, 1 residue past where the read stops, is filled in from the germline J gene. V dropped 4 bases and J dropped 0; count of bases not matched to a gene: 4. The germline gives CDR1 SGHSN, CDR2 HYEKVE. CDR3 length: 15 residues.

Judged by abundance, this clone is medium-sized. All gene names here are mouse names. The CDR3 goes on 1 residue after the read ends, and that part is filled in from the germline J gene. The V gene is TRBV26, the J gene TRBJ1-2, with D possibly TRBD1 on 6 matching bases. CDR3 length equals 13 residues. In germline, CDR1 is KGHPV, CDR2 FQNQEV (reference sequence). Trimming removed 4 bases from V and 3 bases from J, with 9 bases in between. Here the CDR3 reads CASSQGEDSDYTF. Incomplete CDR3 DNA: TGTGCCAGCAGTCAGGGGGAGGACTCCGACTACACC.

Sample share makes this clone medium-sized. Genes here carry mouse names. The CDR3 DNA, read in part, is TGTGGTGCTAGCGGACAGAACTATGCTGAGCAGTTC. Translated: CGASGQNYAEQF. In full, the CDR3 reads CGASGQNYAEQFF. The gene calls are TRBV20 and TRBJ2-1, with D perhaps TRBD1 (6 bases). The CDR3 end lies 1 residue beyond the end of the read and is filled in from the germline J gene. The germline gives CDR1 GFQATS, CDR2 STVNSAI. The CDR3 length is 13 residues. The V gene lost 3 bases and the J gene lost 1 base, with 7 bases spanning the gap.

With regard to this clone: Here the gene names and germline are mouse. The sequenced fragment ends 1 residue before the CDR3 boundary, so the rest is inferred from the germline J gene. This same CDR3 is encoded by further DNA sequences in the sample. The V gene is TRBV3, the J gene TRBJ2-3, with 8 positions matching TRBD2. In germline, CDR1 is SNHLY, CDR2 FYNGKV (reference sequence). The CDR3 spans 15 residues. V lost 5 bases and J lost 0; bases outside the gene matches: 4. The CDR3 region is CASSLGLGSAETLYF. The CDR3 DNA, read in part, is TGTGCCAGCAGCCTCGGACTGGGTAGTGCAGAAACGCTGTAT.

This clone was recorded a few times. Gene names denote mouse genes. The read falls 1 residue short of the CDR3 end, and the missing part is taken from the germline J gene. The genes are TRBV26 and TRBJ2-3; D not resolved. The germline gives CDR1 KGHPV, CDR2 FQNQEV (reference sequence). Trimming took off 6 bases at V and 5 bases at J, with 3 bases between the two ends. This CDR3 is built from 10 residues. The CDR3 loop is CASRKETLYF. CDR3 DNA (partial): TGTGCCAGCAGGAAAGAAACGCTGTAT.

For this clone: Genes here carry mouse names. The read ends 1 residue early relative to the CDR3; the germline J gene fills the gap. This sequence joins TRBV13-1 and TRBJ1-1, with a possible D match to TRBD1 (6 bases). Trimming cost V 2 bases and J 4 bases, with 12 bases left between them. The V gene's germline CDR1 is NSHNY and CDR2 SYGAGN. The CDR3 is 14 amino acids. The CDR3 bases that were read are TGTGCCAGCAGTGAGGGCAGGGGAAGCACAGAAGTCTTC. Translated: CASSEGRGSTEVF. In full, the CDR3 reads CASSEGRGSTEVFF.

On this clone itself: Each gene name is a mouse one. From the germline J gene comes the end of the CDR3, since the read stops 1 residue before it. The chain joins TRBV16 to TRBJ2-5; TRBD1 or TRBD2 may be the D gene (6 bases each). From germline, CDR1 is SGHSA and CDR2 FRNQAP. This CDR3 comprises 13 residues. V was shortened by 0 bases and J by 8 bases, with 9 bases between the two germline ends. CDR3 sequence reads: CASSLDGGGTQYF. The covered CDR3 bases are TGTGCAAGCAGCTTAGACGGGGGCGGCACCCAGTAC.

This clone ranks as large. Gene names denote mouse genes. The read comes to an end 1 residue before the CDR3 does, leaving the germline J gene to fill in the end. The V gene is TRBV16, the J gene TRBJ2-7; D may match TRBD1 or TRBD2 (5 bases each). V was trimmed by 4 bases and J by 3 bases, leaving 7 bases between them. The CDR3 has 12 residues. Germline V gene data show CDR1 as SGHSA and CDR2 as FRNQAP. The covered CDR3 bases are TGTGCAAGCAGCTGGGGCTTCTATGAACAGTAC. Its translation: CASSWGFYEQY. The full CDR3 sequence reads CASSWGFYEQYF.

As concerns this clone: Gene names refer to mouse genes. The read terminates 1 residue before the CDR3 end, so the remaining end is supplied by the germline J gene. V gene TRBV29 combines with J gene TRBJ1-4; 7 positions match TRBD1. Germline assignment: CDR1 MSHET and CDR2 SYDVDS. V gave up 7 bases and J gave up 2 bases; unmatched junction bases: 10. The CDR3 is 16 amino acids. CDR3 loop: CASKTRDRTSNERLFF. The DNA read from the CDR3 is TGTGCTAGCAAGACCAGGGACAGAACCTCCAACGAAAGATTATTT. Using reference TRBV29 and TRBJ1-4 for the parts outside the CDR3, the full variable domain is DMKVTQMPRYLIKRMGENVLLECGQDMSHETMYWYRQDPGLGLQLIYISYDVDSNSEGDIPKGYRVSRKKREHFSLILDSAKTNQTSVYFCASKTRDRTSNERLFFGHGTKLSVL.

On this clone: The listed genes are named as in mouse. This chain's CDR3 is CASSAGENTEVFF. The sequenced CDR3 bases are TGTGCCAGCAGTGCAGGGGAAAACACAGAAGTCTTC. V gene TRBV13-1 combines with J gene TRBJ1-1; the D gene is possibly TRBD1 (6 bases). The CDR3 extends 1 residue past the end of the read, so its final part is completed from the germline J gene. V gave up 3 bases and J gave up 1 base, with 7 bases separating them. Germline V lookup: CDR1 NSHNY, CDR2 SYGAGN. This CDR3 spans 13 amino acids.

This clone is judged medium-sized. The genes and germline here are from mouse. The read terminates 1 residue ahead of where the CDR3 ends, so the germline J gene completes it. The rearrangement links TRBV16 to TRBJ2-5; 10 nucleotides match TRBD2. This CDR3 region has 14 residues. Germline assignment: CDR1 SGHSA and CDR2 FRNQAP. V lost 2 bases and J lost 5; bases outside the gene matches: 1. The chain's CDR3 is CASSLRLGGDTQYF. The CDR3 bases that were read are TGTGCAAGCAGCTTACGACTGGGGGGAGACACCCAGTAC.

Concerning this clone itself: Mouse names are used for the genes. The CDR3 DNA, read in part, is TGTGCTAGCAGTAGTGGGGGGGGGAGAGAACAGTAC. This translates into CASSSGGGREQY. The CDR3 in its entirety is CASSSGGGREQYF. V gene TRBV17 combines with J gene TRBJ2-7, with 8 bases that match TRBD2. The read ends 1 residue early relative to the CDR3; the germline J gene fills the gap. Per the germline V gene, CDR1 is MNHDT and CDR2 is YYDKIL. V was pared by 3 bases and J by 7 bases, with 5 bases of the junction left unmatched. The CDR3 has 13 residues. Using reference TRBV17 and TRBJ2-7 for the parts outside the CDR3, the full variable domain is DTTVKQNPRYKLARVGKPVNLICSQTMNHDTMYWYQKKPNQAPKLLLFYYDKILNREADTFEKFQSSRPNNSFCSLYIGSAGLEYSAMYLCASSSGGGREQYFGPGTRLTVL.

On this clone: Mouse gene names and germline throughout. The CDR3 DNA, read in part, is TGTGCCAGCAGTATCGGGACAGGGTTTTCTGGAAATACGCTCTAT. Amino acids: CASSIGTGFSGNTLY. The complete CDR3 reads CASSIGTGFSGNTLYF. The chain uses TRBV19 and TRBJ1-3, with 9 positions matching TRBD1. The read terminates 1 residue ahead of where the CDR3 ends, so the germline J gene completes it. V shed 2 bases and J 0 bases; nucleotides not matched to a gene: 3. The CDR3 extends over 16 amino acids. In germline, CDR1 is FNHDT, CDR2 SITEND (reference sequence).